The 20 T cell receptor beta chains in this list originate from one sample, sequenced in a study of blood T cells in healthy people across ages. It was with a sample-barcoded 5' primer and a J-beta primer mix that a second PCR of roughly 7 to 12 cycles was run. TCRdb processed the 5' RACE reads anew with MiXCR; each CDR3 protein has one entry. Seen here are about 650,000 distinct CDR3 sequences, about a third observed once, and the top ten hold over 15%. Source material: blood. These receptors were obtained from a woman of 80 years or more in good health.

This clonotype occurred a few times. This sequence joins TRBV7-8 and TRBJ1-3; D uncertain. This CDR3 has 12 residues. Germline assignment: CDR1 SGHVS and CDR2 FQNEAQ. Trimming shortened V by 7 bases and J by 0 bases, and 4 bases separated the two germline ends. Written as DNA, the CDR3 is TGTGCCAGCACTAGCTCTGGAAACACCATATATTTT. This translates into CASTSSGNTIYF.

This clonotype was counted at least ten times. The chain couples TRBV2 to TRBJ1-2, with TRBD1 matching 11 bases. J lost 7 bases, V lost 5 bases, and 3 bases had no gene match. CDR1 and CDR2 from the germline V gene are SNHLY and FYNNEI. The CDR3 has 13 amino acids. CDR3 loop: CASSQGTGGGYTF. In nucleotides, the CDR3 is TGTGCCAGCAGTCAAGGGACAGGGGGTGGCTACACCTTC.

This clonotype was observed many times. The chain couples TRBV5-5 to TRBJ1-3; 7 bases line up with TRBD1. This CDR3 has 15 residues. CDR1 is SGHKS, CDR2 YYEKEE, per germline (reference sequence). The J segment lost 4 bases and the V segment lost 5 bases, leaving 9 bases of the junction unmatched. This CDR3 reads CASSQTGSRGNTIYF. For the CDR3, the DNA is TGTGCCAGCAGTCAGACAGGGTCAAGGGGAAACACCATATATTTT.

This clonotype was counted only a few times. A much larger clone is a single base away; this may be a read error. J is TRBJ2-1 and V is TRBV9; D is ambiguous. V was trimmed by 3 bases and J by 6 bases, leaving 13 bases between them. The germline V gene encodes CDR1 SGDLS and CDR2 YYNGEE. This CDR3 region has 14 residues. The CDR3 DNA reads as TGTGCCAGCAGCGGAGTGGGCTACGGCAATGAGCAGTTCTTC. It is translated as CASSGVGYGNEQFF.

This clonotype showed up many times. The rearrangement uses TRBV7-6 and TRBJ2-5, with D unresolved. This CDR3 comprises 15 residues. Trimming stripped 1 base from V and 1 base from J, with 10 bases between. Germline-derived CDR1 and CDR2 are SGHVS and FNYEAQ. Here the CDR3 reads CASSLVGQLQETQYF. The CDR3 DNA sequence: TGTGCCAGCAGCTTAGTCGGGCAGCTCCAAGAGACCCAGTACTTC. The full variable domain, its missing parts supplied by reference TRBV7-6 and TRBJ2-5, is GAGVSQSPRYKVTKRGQDVALRCDPISGHVSLYWYRQALGQGPEFLTYFNYEAQQDKSGLPNDRFSAERPEGSISTLTIQRTEQRDSAMYRCASSLVGQLQETQYFGPGTRLLVL.

This clonotype was seen ten or more times. This chain uses TRBV25-1 with TRBJ2-1, with D perhaps TRBD2 (7 bases). With 1 base removed from V and 2 bases from J, the gap between germline ends came to 12 bases. The CDR3 has 16 amino acids. CDR1 is MGHDK and CDR2 is SYGVNS in the germline V gene. The CDR3 nucleotides are TGTGCCAGCAGTGAATTGGAGGGGGGGCCCTACAATGAGCAGTTCTTC. It yields the protein CASSELEGGPYNEQFF.

This clonotype was counted only a few times. J is TRBJ2-1 and V is TRBV20-1; no clear D. The length of the CDR3 is 15 residues. Trimming took 1 base from V and 0 from J, leaving 10 bases between them. Per the germline V gene, CDR1 is DFQATT and CDR2 is SNEGSKA (reference sequence). CDR3 residues: CSARVPGGSYNEQFF. Written as DNA, the CDR3 is TGCAGTGCTAGAGTTCCGGGTGGCTCCTACAATGAGCAGTTCTTC.

There are many counts of this clonotype. The chain employs TRBV20-1 and TRBJ2-1, with D possibly TRBD2 on 6 matching bases. The CDR3 spans 14 residues. Trimming shortened V by 3 bases and J by 8 bases, and 17 bases separated the two germline ends. The germline V gene encodes CDR1 DFQATT and CDR2 SNEGSKA (reference sequence). The CDR3: CSARTGTPLDEQFF. CDR3 sequence (DNA): TGCAGTGCTAGGACCGGGACTCCCTTGGATGAGCAGTTCTTC.

This clonotype was observed at least ten times. The rearrangement links TRBV29-1 to TRBJ1-4; D unclear. Germline V gene sequence: CDR1 SQVTM, CDR2 ANQGSEA. V lost 1 base and J 8 bases, leaving 14 bases between the germline ends. The CDR3 contains 14 residues. DNA of the CDR3: TGCAGCGTTGAAGTCCCAGGTCTGGGAGAAAAACTGTTTTTT. It is translated as CSVEVPGLGEKLFF.

This clonotype has ten or more counts. The genes are TRBV7-9 and TRBJ2-7, with TRBD2 identical over 8 bases. The CDR3 is made up of 19 amino acids. V was clipped by 0 bases and J by 6 bases; unmatched bases: 19. CDR1 and CDR2 from the germline V gene are SEHNR and FQNEAQ (reference sequence). DNA of the CDR3: TGTGCCAGCAGCTTAGCGCGTCTCCAGCGGGGGAGCCATAGGGTCGAGCAGTACTTC. Amino acids: CASSLARLQRGSHRVEQYF.

The V gene is TRBV4-3, the J gene TRBJ2-3; TRBD2 matches 9 bases. CDR3 size: 16 residues. The germline gives CDR1 LGHNA, CDR2 YSLEER. V lost 2 bases, J lost 4 bases, and 7 bases stayed unmatched. CDR3 in DNA: TGCGCCAGCAGCCAAACCTCTGGCGGGGGGGCAGATACGCAGTATTTT. Residues: CASSQTSGGGADTQYF.

This clonotype was counted between two and nine times. This chain joins TRBV7-8 and TRBJ1-4, with a weak D call TRBD1 (5 bases). V was clipped by 4 bases and J by 12 bases, with 12 bases between them. The CDR3 extends over 12 amino acids. From germline, CDR1 is SGHVS and CDR2 FQNEAQ. This chain's CDR3 is CASSYHGGELFF. The DNA of the CDR3 is TGTGCCAGCAGCTACCACGGGGGTGAACTGTTTTTT.

Comment on this clonotype: One end of the junction does not line up with germline, which may come from a read error. The V gene is TRBV9, the J gene TRBJ2-7, with no clear D. This CDR3 is 15 amino acids long. Germline-derived CDR1 and CDR2 are SGDLS and YYNGEE. The CDR3 coding sequence is TGTGCCAGCAGCCCTTCAGACCGTTCCTCCTACGAGCAGTATTTC. Residues: CASSPSDRSSYEQYF.

Worth noting for this clonotype: One end of the junction does not line up with germline, which may come from a read error. CDR3 sequence: CASSLYLLNSPLQF. The CDR3 DNA follows: TGTGCCAGCAGTTTATACCTTTTGAATTCACCCCTCCAATTT. J is TRBJ1-6 and V is TRBV12-3 or TRBV12-4; D gene ambiguous. This CDR3 region has 14 residues.

The chain couples TRBV12-3 or TRBV12-4 to TRBJ2-4; either TRBD1 or TRBD2 may fit D (7 bases each). The CDR3 contains 13 residues. The V gene lost 6 bases and the J gene lost 9 bases, with 15 bases spanning the gap. The CDR3, as DNA: TGTGCCAGCAGGATGCGGGGGACAGTCATTCAGTACTTC. Amino acid sequence: CASRMRGTVIQYF.

This chain uses TRBV20-1 with TRBJ2-5; TRBD2 matches at 7 bases. Unmatched junction bases numbered 10, after V lost 8 bases and J lost 1 base. CDR3 size: 14 residues. Looked up from germline, CDR1 is DFQATT and CDR2 is SNEGSKA (reference sequence). CDR3 loop: CSPTGLTFQETQYF. The CDR3 nucleotides read TGCAGTCCTACGGGACTAACGTTCCAAGAGACCCAGTACTTC.

The gene calls are TRBV3-1 and TRBJ2-1; D is perhaps TRBD1 (6 bases). V lost 0 bases and J 13 bases, leaving 16 bases between the germline ends. The CDR3 extends over 14 amino acids. Germline V gene lookup returns CDR1 LGHDT and CDR2 YNNKEL (reference sequence). The CDR3 loop reads CASSQELGAETQFF. For the CDR3, the DNA is TGTGCCAGCAGCCAAGAATTGGGGGCCGAGACCCAGTTCTTC.

The chain carries TRBV28 and TRBJ1-1, with a possible D match to TRBD1 (5 bases). This CDR3 is 16 amino acids long. The V gene lost 2 bases and the J gene lost 3 bases, with 16 bases spanning the gap. The V gene's germline CDR1 is MDHEN and CDR2 SYDVKM. CDR3 DNA: TGTGCCAGCAGTTTACCCGGGGACGGGTCACACACTGAAGCTTTCTTT. Its translation: CASSLPGDGSHTEAFF.

This clonotype was counted between two and nine times. The chain couples TRBV19 to TRBJ1-5; 7 bases agree with TRBD1. V lost 5 bases and J lost 6; bases outside the gene matches: 7. The CDR3 runs to 14 residues. The germline V gene encodes CDR1 LNHDA and CDR2 SQIVND (reference sequence). The CDR3 sequence: CASSSDRDGQPQHF. The CDR3 DNA reads as TGTGCCAGTAGTTCCGACAGGGACGGTCAGCCCCAGCATTTT.

The table lists this clonotype with many counts. The rearrangement joins TRBV7-3 to TRBJ2-5; no clear D gene. CDR1 is SGHTA, CDR2 FQGTGA, per germline. The V end was cut by 4 bases, the J end by 0 bases, with 6 bases between. This CDR3 spans 13 amino acids. This CDR3 reads CASSYGYQETQYF. CDR3 sequence (DNA): TGTGCCAGCAGCTACGGCTACCAAGAGACCCAGTACTTC.